The clone carrying this TCR beta chain appeared a few times. Its specificity is not known. This specimen belongs to a study of CD8 T cells in ankylosing spondylitis. General study results and limits: Among TCR beta sequences, a motif of eight highly homologous variants appeared characteristic of ankylosing spondylitis blood.

CDR3 length equals 12 residues. Germline loops: CDR1 DFQATT, CDR2 SNEGSKA (reference sequence). V was pared by 2 bases and J by 0 bases, with 5 bases between. The authors made TCR beta libraries by quantitative 5'-RACE with molecular barcodes. TCRdb recomputed calls from the 5' RACE reads with MiXCR, one row per CDR3 protein. The sample contains 750,000 to 850,000 distinct CDR3 sequences, approximately 10% of which appear only once. Sequencing was performed on blood, either unsorted or a sorted T cell fraction (not recorded which). This chain joins TRBV20-1 and TRBJ2-7; no reliable D call. This TCR derives from a male donor with ankylosing spondylitis. The CDR3 nucleotides read TGCAGTGCTAGAAAACTCTCCTACGAGCAGTACTTC. The encoded protein is CSARKLSYEQYF.